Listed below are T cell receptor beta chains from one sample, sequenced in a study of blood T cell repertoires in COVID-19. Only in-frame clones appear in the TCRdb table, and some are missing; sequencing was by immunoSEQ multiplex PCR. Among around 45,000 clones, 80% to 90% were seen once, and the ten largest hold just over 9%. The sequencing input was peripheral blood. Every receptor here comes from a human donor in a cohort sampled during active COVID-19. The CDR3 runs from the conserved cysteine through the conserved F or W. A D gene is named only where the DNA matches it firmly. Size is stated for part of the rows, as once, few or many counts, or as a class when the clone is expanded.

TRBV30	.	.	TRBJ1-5	TGTGCCTGGGCCCGGCAGGGCAATCAGCCCCAGCATTTT	CAWARQGNQPQHF
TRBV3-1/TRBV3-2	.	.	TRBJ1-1	TGTGCCAGCAGCCTGCAGGCGACGGTAAGAGAAGCTTTCTTT	CASSLQATVREAFF
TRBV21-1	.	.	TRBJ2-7	TGTGCCAGCAGCGAGGCCCCCTACGAGCAGTACTTC	CASSEAPYEQYF
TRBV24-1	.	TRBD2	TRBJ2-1	TGTGCCACCAGCGGGACTAGCGGGGACAATGAGCAGTTCTTC	CATSGTSGDNEQFF
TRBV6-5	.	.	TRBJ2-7	TGTGCCACCGAAAACCCTCGGACAGCTGGCGAGCAGTACTTC	CATENPRTAGEQYF
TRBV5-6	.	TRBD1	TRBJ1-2	TGTGCCAGCAGCTTGGAGGGACAGGGTTTAAATGGCTACACCTTC	CASSLEGQGLNGYTF
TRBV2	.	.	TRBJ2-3	TGTGCCAGCAAGAGGGAGGATACGCAGTATTTT	CASKREDTQYF
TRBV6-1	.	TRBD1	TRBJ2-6	TGTGCCAGCAGTGAAGCGGGACAGGGGGTCTCTGGGGCCAACGTCCTGACTTTC	CASSEAGQGVSGANVLTF
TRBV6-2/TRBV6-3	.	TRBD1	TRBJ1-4	TGTGCCAGCAGTAGACCGGGACAGTTAAAACTGTTTTTT	CASSRPGQLKLFF
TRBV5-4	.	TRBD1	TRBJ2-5	TGTGCCAGCAGCCAGGACAGGGGTGGCGAGACCCAGTACTTC	CASSQDRGGETQYF
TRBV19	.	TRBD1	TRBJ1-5	TGTGCCAGTGCTGACAGGGCGGTGAATCAGCCCCAGCATTTT	CASADRAVNQPQHF
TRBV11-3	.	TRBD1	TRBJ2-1	TGTGCCAGCAGCCCGGCACCGGGACAGGGGGCCGGCAATGAGCAGTTCTTC	CASSPAPGQGAGNEQFF
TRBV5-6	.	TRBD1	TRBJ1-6	TGTGCCAGCCTTAACAGGGGTAATTCACCCCTCCACTTT	CASLNRGNSPLHF
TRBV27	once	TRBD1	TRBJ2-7	TGTGCCAGCAGACGAGGGACAGGGGGGTCCTACGAGCAGTACTTC	CASRRGTGGSYEQYF
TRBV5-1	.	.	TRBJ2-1	TGCGCCAGCAGCTTCCCCGGGACCTACAATGAGCAGTTCTTC	CASSFPGTYNEQFF
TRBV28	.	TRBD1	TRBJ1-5	TGTGCCAGCACCGGGTGGCAGGGGGCCTTAGCAGGCAATCAGCCCCAGCATTTT	CASTGWQGALAGNQPQHF
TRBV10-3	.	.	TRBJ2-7	TGTGCCATCAGTAGGGCAGGGGTAGCCTACGAGCAGTACTTC	CAISRAGVAYEQYF
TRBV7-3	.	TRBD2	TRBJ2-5	TGTGCCAGCAGCTTAGGAGCGGGGGGGCAAGAGACCCAGTACTTC	CASSLGAGGQETQYF
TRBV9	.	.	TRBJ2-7	TGTGCCAGCAGCCTCACAGGGGACTCCTCCTACGAGCAGTACTTC	CASSLTGDSSYEQYF
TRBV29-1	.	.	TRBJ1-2	TGCAGCGTTGGGGAGGGATTCTATGGCTACACCTTC	CSVGEGFYGYTF